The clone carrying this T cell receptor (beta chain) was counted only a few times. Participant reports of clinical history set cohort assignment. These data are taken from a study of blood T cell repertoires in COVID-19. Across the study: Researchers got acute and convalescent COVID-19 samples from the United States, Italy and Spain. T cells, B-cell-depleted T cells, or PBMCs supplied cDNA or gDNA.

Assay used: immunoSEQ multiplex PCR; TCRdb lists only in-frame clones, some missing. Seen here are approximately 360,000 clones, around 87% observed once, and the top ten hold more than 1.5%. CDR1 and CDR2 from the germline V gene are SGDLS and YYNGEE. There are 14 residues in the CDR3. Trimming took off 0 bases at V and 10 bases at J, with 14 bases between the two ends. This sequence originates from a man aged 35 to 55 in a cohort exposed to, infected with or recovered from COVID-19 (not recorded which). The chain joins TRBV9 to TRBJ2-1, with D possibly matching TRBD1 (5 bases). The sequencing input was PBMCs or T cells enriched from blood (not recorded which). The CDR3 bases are TGTGCCAGCAGCGTAGAGGGGTCACAGCCCGAGCAGTTCTTC. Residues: CASSVEGSQPEQFF.